This record concerns one TCR beta chain sequence. Antigen: not known. This specimen comes from a study of shared clonotypes between healthy human individuals. Whole-study results and caveats: Richness estimates generally favored naive over memory subsets.

Original methodology: Because ImmunoSEQ provided only junction sequences with no quality scores, the filtering differed. Using immunoSEQ multiplex PCR, the repertoire was profiled, and TCRdb retains in-frame clones only, with some absent. V and J calls and clone size are as listed in that table; D and trimming were resolved from the DNA. The sample consists of some 2.1 million clones, 85% to 95% of them appearing once. Source material: naive CD4+ T cells sorted from blood. Indicated subset: CD45RA+ positively selected. The TCR comes from a man between 18 and 35 years old in good health.

The CDR3 coding sequence is TGTGCCAGCAGCTTCCCCTCTCCCAGGATCAACACCGGGGAGCTGTTTTTT. Amino acid sequence: CASSFPSPRINTGELFF. V is TRBV7-9 and J is TRBJ2-2; no reliable D call. In germline, CDR1 is SEHNR, CDR2 FQNEAQ (reference sequence). V lost 3 bases and J 2 bases, leaving 16 bases between the germline ends. This CDR3 contains 17 residues.